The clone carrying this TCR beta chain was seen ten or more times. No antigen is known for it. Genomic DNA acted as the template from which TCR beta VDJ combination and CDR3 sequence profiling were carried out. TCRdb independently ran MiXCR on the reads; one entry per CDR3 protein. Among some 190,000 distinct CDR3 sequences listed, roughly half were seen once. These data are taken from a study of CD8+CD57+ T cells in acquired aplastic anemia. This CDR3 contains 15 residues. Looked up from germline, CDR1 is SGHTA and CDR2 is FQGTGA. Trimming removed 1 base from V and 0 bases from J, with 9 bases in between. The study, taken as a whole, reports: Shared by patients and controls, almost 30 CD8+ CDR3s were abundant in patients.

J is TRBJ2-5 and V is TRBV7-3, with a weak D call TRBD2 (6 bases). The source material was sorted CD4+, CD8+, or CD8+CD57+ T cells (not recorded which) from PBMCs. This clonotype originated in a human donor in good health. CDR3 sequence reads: CASSLNSGNQETQYF. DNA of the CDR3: TGTGCCAGCAGCTTAAATAGCGGAAACCAAGAGACCCAGTACTTC.